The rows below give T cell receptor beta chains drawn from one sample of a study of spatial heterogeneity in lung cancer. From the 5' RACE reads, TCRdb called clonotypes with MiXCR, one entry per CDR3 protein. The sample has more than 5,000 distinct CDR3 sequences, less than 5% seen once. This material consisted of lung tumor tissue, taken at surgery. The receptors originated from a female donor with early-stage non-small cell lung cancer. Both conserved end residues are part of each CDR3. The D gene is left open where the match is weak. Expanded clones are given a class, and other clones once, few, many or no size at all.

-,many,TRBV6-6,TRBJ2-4,CASSWGTPQQYF,TGTGCCAGCAGTTGGGGGACGCCCCAACAGTACTTC
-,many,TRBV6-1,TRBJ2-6,CASRSSGANVLTF,TGTGCCAGCAGGAGCTCTGGGGCCAACGTCCTGACTTTC
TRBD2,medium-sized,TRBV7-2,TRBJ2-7,CASSLSLGTTHPYEQYF,TGTGCCAGCAGCTTAAGCCTGGGGACTACCCATCCCTACGAGCAGTACTTC
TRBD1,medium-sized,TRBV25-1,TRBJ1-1,CASSEGDRTEAFF,TGTGCCAGCAGTGAAGGGGACAGGACTGAAGCTTTCTTT
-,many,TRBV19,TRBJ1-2,CASSIARAFYGYTF,TGTGCCAGTAGTATCGCCCGCGCTTTCTATGGCTACACCTTC
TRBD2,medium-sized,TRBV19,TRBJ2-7,CASSAGTTYEQYF,TGTGCCAGTAGCGCAGGGACTACCTACGAGCAGTACTTC
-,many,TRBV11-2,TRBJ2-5,CASSLWQGVETQYF,TGTGCCAGCAGCTTATGGCAAGGGGTGGAGACCCAGTACTTC
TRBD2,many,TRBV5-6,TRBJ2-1,CASSLERGAYNEQFF,TGTGCCAGCAGCTTGGAGCGGGGTGCCTACAATGAGCAGTTCTTC
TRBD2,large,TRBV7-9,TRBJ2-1,CASSLTSGRATNEQFF,TGTGCCAGCAGCTTGACTAGCGGGAGGGCCACAAATGAGCAGTTCTTC
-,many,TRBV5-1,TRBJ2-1,CASTLGSYNEQFF,TGCGCCAGCACCCTGGGCTCCTACAATGAGCAGTTCTTC
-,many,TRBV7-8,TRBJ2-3,CASSFREGDTQYF,TGTGCCAGCAGCTTCCGAGAGGGTGATACGCAGTATTTT
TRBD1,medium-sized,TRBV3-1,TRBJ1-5,CASSPTGETEPQHF,TGTGCCAGCAGCCCGACAGGGGAAACCGAGCCCCAGCATTTT
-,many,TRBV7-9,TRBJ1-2,CASSFAGVYGYTF,TGTGCCAGCAGCTTCGCCGGAGTCTATGGCTACACCTTC
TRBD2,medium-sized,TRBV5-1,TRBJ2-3,CASSLAGGTDTQYF,TGCGCCAGCAGCTTGGCCGGGGGGACAGATACGCAGTATTTT
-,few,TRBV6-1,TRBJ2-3,CASSPLGLDTDTQYF,TGTGCCAGCAGTCCCCTCGGACTGGACACAGATACGCAGTATTTT
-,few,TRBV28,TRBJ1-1,CASSLDGPTEAFF,TGTGCCAGCAGTTTAGACGGACCCACTGAAGCTTTCTTT
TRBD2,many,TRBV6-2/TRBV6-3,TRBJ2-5,CASSYGSGAEAETQYF,TGTGCCAGCAGTTACGGGAGCGGGGCTGAAGCAGAGACCCAGTACTTC
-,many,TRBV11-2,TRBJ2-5,CASSLGGGDETQYF,TGTGCCAGCAGCTTAGGAGGAGGGGACGAGACCCAGTACTTC
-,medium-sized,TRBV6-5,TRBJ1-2,CASSYSEGLNYGYTF,TGTGCCAGCAGTTACTCCGAGGGACTTAACTATGGCTACACCTTC
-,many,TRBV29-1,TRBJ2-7,CSTRDGYEQYF,TGCAGCACCCGGGACGGGTACGAGCAGTACTTC
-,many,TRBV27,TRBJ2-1,CATAFGGNEQFF,TGTGCCACCGCTTTTGGGGGCAATGAGCAGTTCTTC
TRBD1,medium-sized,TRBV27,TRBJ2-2,CASSSRTGAKGNTGELFF,TGTGCCAGCAGTTCGCGGACAGGGGCAAAGGGCAACACCGGGGAGCTGTTTTTT
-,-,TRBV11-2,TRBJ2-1,CASSLLLGYSYNEQFF,TGTGCCAGCAGCTTACTCTTGGGGTACTCCTACAATGAGCAGTTCTTC